The entry below gives a single T cell receptor (beta chain) sequence along with its context. The repertoire was sequenced with immunoSEQ multiplex PCR; TCRdb's copy has only in-frame clones and lacks some. The data show about 120,000 clones, over 75% seen once. Trimming pared 6 bases from V and 4 bases from J, leaving 15 bases between. The CDR3 length is 14 residues. Germline V gives CDR1 MDHEN, CDR2 SYDVKM. This record comes from a study of control samples from healthy donors and cancer patients. This TCR derives from a man in his sixties in good health. The specimen was blood. V gene TRBV28 combines with J gene TRBJ2-5, with D unclear. CDR3 DNA sequence: TGTGCCAGCAGGTATACGGAGAGTTCAGAGACCCAGTACTTC. Protein: CASRYTESSETQYF. The full variable domain, its missing parts supplied by reference TRBV28 and TRBJ2-5, is DVKVTQSSRYLVKRTGEKVFLECVQDMDHENMFWYRQDPGLGLRLIYFSYDVKMKEKGDIPEGYSVSREKKERFSLILESASTNQTSMYLCASRYTESSETQYFGPGTRLLVL.